The clone carrying this T cell receptor (beta chain) was counted once. What it recognizes is unknown. The germline gives CDR1 LNHDA, CDR2 SQIVND (reference sequence). The CDR3 consists of 16 residues. V was clipped by 10 bases and J by 0 bases, with 18 bases between them. Repertoires were generated with immunoSEQ multiplex PCR, while TCRdb's copy carries only in-frame clones and drops some. Of around 25,000 clones listed, 85% to 90% are singletons. This entry is derived from a study of OX40 agonist ivuxolimab in advanced cancers. About the study: Patients treated during dose escalation were battling hepatocellular carcinoma, melanoma, renal cell or head and neck cancer. Study-wide findings and caveats: Also showing low normalized T-cell clonal expansion were some of the nonresponders.

Patients were excluded for autoimmune disease history or systemic immunosuppression. This clonotype originated in an adult with an advanced solid tumor such as melanoma, head and neck, liver or kidney cancer. The source was CD4+ or CD8+ T cells sorted from blood, collected in a trial of the OX40 agonist ivuxolimab. The chain uses TRBV19 and TRBJ2-2, with TRBD1 as a possible D gene (8 bases). The CDR3 here is CATNRGSGANTGELFF. The CDR3 DNA reads TGTGCCACAAACAGGGGGAGCGGGGCGAACACCGGGGAGCTGTTTTTT.